Listed here are 29 T cell receptor beta chains from one sample, sequenced in a study of blood T cells in healthy people across ages. A sample-barcoded 5' primer and a J-beta primer mix were used in a second PCR of roughly 7 to 11 cycles. A single record per CDR3 protein comes from TCRdb applying MiXCR to the 5' RACE reads. The repertoire holds hundreds of thousands of distinct CDR3 sequences, about 30% seen once, with roughly 14% in the top ten. The specimen was blood. The origin of the receptors is a woman older than 75 in good health.

This clonotype occurred many times. The V call is TRBV10-3, the J call TRBJ2-1; 8 nucleotides match TRBD1. Germline CDR1 and CDR2: ENHRY and SYGVKD. The CDR3 contains 15 residues. Losses at the gene ends were 5 bases for V and 2 bases for J; bases not matched to a gene: 5. The CDR3 coding sequence is TGTGCCATCAGTCAGGACAGGGACCCCTACAATGAGCAGTTCTTC. Protein product: CAISQDRDPYNEQFF.

For this clonotype: Mismatch with germline at one junction end may stem from a read error. The rearrangement links TRBV3-1 to TRBJ1-1, with 8 bases lining up with TRBD1. Germline V CDR1 and CDR2: LGHDT, YNNKEL (reference sequence). The CDR3 has 13 amino acids. The CDR3 bases are TGTGCCGGCAGCCAGGGCGGACAGGGTGAAGCTTTCTTT. Protein sequence: CAGSQGGQGEAFF. The entire variable domain, with the rest obtained from reference TRBV3-1 and TRBJ1-1, is as follows: DTAVSQTPKYLVTQMGNDKSIKCEQNLGHDTMYWYKQDSKKFLKIMFSYNNKELIINETVPNRFSPKSPDKAHLNLHINSLELGDSAVYFCAGSQGGQGEAFFGQGTRLTVV.

This clonotype has at least ten counts. This chain links TRBV12-3 or TRBV12-4 with TRBJ1-2; 8 bases agree with TRBD1. The CDR3 runs 13 residues. V trimming: 6 bases; J trimming: 5 bases; junction bases outside the gene matches: 5. CDR3 bases: TGTGCCAGCAGGTGGACAGGGAGGTATGGCTACACCTTC. Translating it yields CASRWTGRYGYTF.

The sample holds a few counts of this clonotype. A much larger clone differs by one base, so this may be a read error. This chain links TRBV6-6 with TRBJ2-3; a possible D gene is TRBD2 (6 bases). This CDR3 has 15 amino acids. The V end lost 4 bases, the J end lost 0 bases, and 11 bases lay between the germline ends. Germline V CDR1 and CDR2: MNHNY, SVGAGI (reference sequence). This CDR3 is CASSLWGRSTDTQYF. Here the CDR3 DNA reads TGTGCCAGCAGTTTGTGGGGGAGGAGCACAGATACGCAGTATTTT.

In this sample, this clonotype turned up many times. The chain recombines TRBV12-3 or TRBV12-4 with TRBJ2-1, with D possibly TRBD2 on 6 matching bases. V shed 2 bases and J shed 4 bases, with 12 bases lying between them. The CDR3 spans 15 residues. CDR3 nucleotides: TGTGCCAGCAGTTTAATGGCGGGGATATACAATGAGCAGTTCTTC. Its protein is CASSLMAGIYNEQFF.

The rearrangement uses TRBV7-2 and TRBJ2-1; 7 bases are shared with TRBD2. The CDR3 has 19 amino acids. Trimming took 5 bases from V and 4 from J; bases not matched to a gene: 20. Germline assignment: CDR1 SGHTA and CDR2 FQGNSA. CDR3 loop: CASSTRGGAGTGKYNEQFF. The CDR3 region has the DNA TGTGCCAGCAGCACACGGGGAGGGGCGGGGACCGGCAAATACAATGAGCAGTTCTTC.

This clonotype was found once. A much larger clonotype is one base distant, so this may be a read error. The rearrangement joins TRBV20-1 to TRBJ1-2, with TRBD1 as a possible D gene (6 bases). V lost 3 bases and J lost 2, with 16 bases in between. Germline V CDR1 and CDR2: DFQATT, SNEGSKA (reference sequence). CDR3 length: 15 amino acids. In DNA, the CDR3 is TGCAGTGCTAGGCCTCCGGGACATCTAAACTATGGCTACACCTTC. Its protein is CSARPPGHLNYGYTF.

This clonotype was counted many times. The chain combines TRBV7-9 with TRBJ1-5, with D possibly TRBD1 on 5 matching bases. Germline V gives CDR1 SEHNR, CDR2 FQNEAQ (reference sequence). Trimming left V 1 base short and J 5 bases short, with 12 bases between. The CDR3 loop spans 15 amino acids. CDR3 region: CASSLDGADYQPQHF. The CDR3 DNA sequence: TGTGCCAGCAGCTTAGATGGGGCGGATTATCAGCCCCAGCATTTT.

Concerning this clonotype itself: This sequence may be a read error, since a much larger clone differs from it by one base. J is TRBJ2-1 and V is TRBV4-1; a weak D match, TRBD1 (7 bases). Germline V CDR1 and CDR2: MGHRA, YSYEKL. There are 15 residues in the CDR3. Trimming took off 3 bases at V and 5 bases at J, with 14 bases between the two ends. Here the CDR3 reads CASSHRRDSNNEQFF. The CDR3 DNA follows: TGCGCCAGCAGCCACCGGCGGGACAGTAACAATGAGCAGTTCTTC.

The V and J genes are TRBV7-2 and TRBJ2-3; D gene unclear. This CDR3 is built from 11 residues. The ends were cut back, 1 base at V and 15 bases at J, with 11 bases in the middle. Germline V gene sequence: CDR1 SGHTA, CDR2 FQGNSA. The CDR3 DNA is TGTGCCAGCAGCTTAGGTGCCCGCGTCTATTTT. Translated: CASSLGARVYF. The full variable domain, rest sourced from reference TRBV7-2 and TRBJ2-3, is GAGVSQSPSNKVTEKGKDVELRCDPISGHTALYWYRQSLGQGLEFLIYFQGNSAPDKSGLPSDRFSAERTGGSVSTLTIQRTQQEDSAVYLCASSLGARVYFGPGTRLTVL.

This clonotype was detected a few times. It may be a read error: a sequence one base away is much more abundant. The CDR3 coding sequence is TGTGCCAGCAGCAAAGGACAGGCGGGCTACGAGCAGTACTTC. This sequence encodes CASSKGQAGYEQYF. The chain joins TRBV6-2 or TRBV6-3 to TRBJ2-7; 7 nucleotides agree with TRBD1. V lost 6 bases and J lost 3; bases outside the gene matches: 8. Germline-derived CDR1 and CDR2 are MNHEY and SVGEGT. This CDR3 is built from 14 residues.

This clonotype was detected ten times or more. This rearrangement joins TRBV7-2 to TRBJ2-1; 7 positions match TRBD1. Germline CDR1 reads SGHTA; CDR2 reads FQGNSA. The CDR3 totals 15 residues. The ends lost 3 bases at V and 5 bases at J; junction bases unmatched: 7. CDR3 loop: CASSFEDRRNNEQFF. The CDR3 DNA is TGTGCCAGCAGCTTCGAGGACAGGCGAAACAATGAGCAGTTCTTC.

This clonotype was picked up many times. This rearrangement joins TRBV5-1 to TRBJ2-1, with unresolved D. The CDR3 runs 15 residues. Trimming shortened V by 0 bases and J by 7 bases, and 14 bases separated the two germline ends. Germline loops: CDR1 SGHRS, CDR2 YFSETQ. As DNA, the CDR3 is TGCGCCAGCAGCTTGGTGAGAGGATCAGTGAATGAGCAGTTCTTC. Protein product: CASSLVRGSVNEQFF.

This clonotype was counted only a few times. The chain links TRBV20-1 to TRBJ2-2; D not resolved. Germline CDR1 reads DFQATT; CDR2 reads SNEGSKA (reference sequence). The CDR3 runs 13 residues. The ends were cut back, 1 base at V and 0 bases at J, with 3 bases in the middle. CDR3 sequence: CSARVSNTGELFF. In DNA, the CDR3 is TGCAGTGCTAGAGTCTCGAACACCGGGGAGCTGTTTTTT.

Turning to this clonotype: This may come from a read error, since a much larger clone is one base off. No conserved phenylalanine or tryptophan is present at the end of the CDR3, so a read error is the likely explanation. This rearrangement joins TRBV20-1 to TRBJ2-3; no clear D gene. The CDR3 runs to 13 residues. Germline CDR1 DFQATT, CDR2 SNEGSKA (reference sequence). CDR3 in DNA: TGCAGTGCCAGAGTAGGCATCCCAGATACGCAGTATTTG. Its protein product is CSARVGIPDTQYL.

V is TRBV9 and J is TRBJ2-3; 8 bases are shared with TRBD2. Germline CDR1 SGDLS, CDR2 YYNGEE. Trimming removed 0 bases from V and 4 bases from J; junction bases left unmatched: 4. This CDR3 has 15 amino acids. CDR3 amino acids: CASSVVSGSPDTQYF. The CDR3 DNA reads TGTGCCAGCAGCGTAGTAAGCGGGAGCCCAGATACGCAGTATTTT. The full variable domain, its missing parts supplied by reference TRBV9 and TRBJ2-3, is DSGVTQTPKHLITATGQRVTLRCSPRSGDLSVYWYQQSLDQGLQFLIQYYNGEERAKGNILERFSAQQFPDLHSELNLSSLELGDSALYFCASSVVSGSPDTQYFGPGTRLTVL.

This clonotype has a count of ten or more. This sequence joins TRBV7-2 and TRBJ1-6, with TRBD1 identical over 7 bases. The trim removed 2 bases at V and 11 bases at J, leaving 12 bases unmatched. Germline V gene sequence: CDR1 SGHTA, CDR2 FQGNSA. The CDR3 extends over 16 amino acids. CDR3 in DNA: TGTGCCAGCAGCTTAAACCCGACAGGGATCGGGGCACCCCTCCACTTT. Translating it yields CASSLNPTGIGAPLHF.

The table lists this clonotype with many counts. V gene TRBV11-2 combines with J gene TRBJ2-7; a possible D gene is TRBD2 (5 bases). The CDR3 contains 14 residues. V was pared by 0 bases and J by 2 bases, with 8 bases between. The germline V gene has CDR1 SGHAT and CDR2 FQNNGV. The CDR3 DNA is TGTGCCAGCAGCTTAGAGGTCGGGACCTACGAGCAGTACTTC. It is translated as CASSLEVGTYEQYF.

In this sample, this clonotype turned up many times. This sequence joins TRBV6-5 and TRBJ1-1; D is ambiguous. Deletions cut 6 bases from V and 1 base from J, with 15 bases between. In germline, CDR1 is MNHEY, CDR2 SVGAGI. The CDR3 is 15 amino acids. CDR3 in amino acids: CASRENIGPNTEAFF. CDR3 coding DNA: TGTGCCAGCAGGGAAAATATAGGACCGAACACTGAAGCTTTCTTT.

This clonotype has a handful of counts. V usage is TRBV20-1 and J usage is TRBJ1-2, with TRBD1 matching 9 bases. From germline, CDR1 is DFQATT and CDR2 SNEGSKA (reference sequence). The V segment lost 4 bases and the J segment 4 bases; nucleotides outside the gene matches: 7. The CDR3 contains 14 residues. The CDR3 DNA sequence: TGCAGTGCTAAAAGACAGGGGGTTGGCTATGGCTACACCTTC. Protein product: CSAKRQGVGYGYTF.

As concerns this clonotype: A read error may explain this, as a much larger clone is one base away. This sequence joins TRBV7-2 and TRBJ2-3, with D maybe TRBD1 (5 bases). Trimming removed 4 bases at V and 4 bases at J, with 12 bases between. CDR1 is SGHTA and CDR2 is FQGNSA in the germline V gene. The CDR3 is 14 residues long. The CDR3 spells CASSWTMKPDTQYF. The CDR3 DNA reads TGTGCCAGCAGCTGGACAATGAAACCAGATACGCAGTATTTT.

The rearrangement uses TRBV20-1 and TRBJ1-2; a possible D gene is TRBD1 (6 bases). V was trimmed by 7 bases and J by 12 bases, leaving 18 bases between them. This CDR3 has 11 amino acids. Germline-derived CDR1 and CDR2 are DFQATT and SNEGSKA (reference sequence). CDR3: CSGITGSGHTF. For the CDR3, the DNA is TGCAGTGGCATCACAGGGAGCGGCCACACCTTC.

This clonotype has a count of ten or more. The CDR3, as DNA: TGTGCCAGCAGCGCATGGGACACAATTAACTATGGCTACACCTTC. It encodes CASSAWDTINYGYTF. The chain has TRBV9 and TRBJ1-2, with D perhaps TRBD1 (6 bases). Between the trimmed V and J ends, which lost 3 bases and 1 base, there was a span of 13 bases. This CDR3 contains 15 residues. Germline V CDR1 and CDR2: SGDLS, YYNGEE.

V is TRBV6-5 and J is TRBJ1-1; 9 bases line up with TRBD1. The germline V gene has CDR1 MNHEY and CDR2 SVGAGI. The J segment lost 2 bases and the V segment lost 9 bases, leaving 13 bases of the junction unmatched. CDR3 size: 16 residues. CDR3 region: CASQRDRVFRNTEAFF. For the CDR3, the DNA is TGTGCCAGTCAACGGGACAGGGTGTTCCGAAACACTGAAGCTTTCTTT.

This clonotype has ten or more counts. The chain combines TRBV7-3 with TRBJ2-1, with 16 bases identical to TRBD2. The V segment lost 5 bases and the J segment 9 bases; nucleotides outside the gene matches: 10. CDR1 and CDR2 (germline): SGHTA, FQGTGA. CDR3 length equals 17 residues. CDR3 sequence: CASSPPGLAGGPTEQFF. The CDR3 DNA is TGTGCCAGCAGCCCCCCGGGACTAGCGGGGGGGCCTACTGAGCAGTTCTTC.

There are many counts of this clonotype. This chain joins TRBV20-1 and TRBJ2-7, with 7 bases matching TRBD2. This CDR3 region has 13 residues. Trimming removed 3 bases from V and 3 bases from J; junction bases left unmatched: 5. Germline V gives CDR1 DFQATT, CDR2 SNEGSKA (reference sequence). The CDR3 loop is CSASPGLLYEQYF. CDR3 nucleotide sequence: TGCAGTGCTAGTCCGGGACTACTCTACGAGCAGTACTTC.

This chain uses TRBV7-8 with TRBJ1-4; D is undetermined. CDR1 is SGHVS and CDR2 is FQNEAQ in the germline V gene. V was clipped by 1 base and J by 0 bases, with 12 bases between them. CDR3 length equals 17 residues. This CDR3 is CASSLVEGIATNEKLFF. CDR3 in DNA: TGTGCCAGCAGCTTAGTGGAAGGAATCGCAACTAATGAAAAACTGTTTTTT.

Regarding this clonotype: One base away lies a much larger clone, so this may be a sequencing read error. The chain has TRBV20-1 and TRBJ1-5; TRBD1 aligns across 8 bases. CDR1 DFQATT and CDR2 SNEGSKA come from the germline V gene (reference sequence). CDR3 length: 12 residues. In DNA form, the CDR3 reads TGCAGTGTTGACAGGGGCGATCAGCCCCAGCGTTTT. Translation: CSVDRGDQPQRF.

This clonotype has ten or more counts. This sequence joins TRBV20-1 and TRBJ2-1, with a weak D call TRBD1 (5 bases). The CDR3 has 15 amino acids. Trimming pared 4 bases from V and 2 bases from J, leaving 15 bases between. Germline V CDR1 and CDR2: DFQATT, SNEGSKA (reference sequence). DNA of the CDR3: TGCAGTGCTATCCTCCCAGGGTCTGCCTACAATGAGCAGTTCTTC. Its protein is CSAILPGSAYNEQFF.